A single sample gave rise to the 15 T cell receptor beta chains below, sequenced in a study of blood T cell repertoires in COVID-19. Only in-frame clones appear in the TCRdb table, and some are missing; sequencing was by immunoSEQ multiplex PCR. Counted here are about 190,000 clones, approximately 82% occurring once; the ten biggest clones make up under 6.5%. Sequenced material: PBMCs or T cells enriched from blood (not recorded which). The receptors originated from a woman aged 60-70 years with acute COVID-19.

This chain joins TRBV14 and TRBJ1-1; D may be TRBD1 (6 bases). V lost 3 bases, J lost 0 bases, and 14 bases lay in between. CDR3 length equals 16 residues. Looked up from germline, CDR1 is SGHDN and CDR2 is FVKESK. The CDR3 loop is CASSQSQGFMNTEAFF. CDR3 DNA: TGTGCCAGCAGCCAGTCACAGGGATTTATGAACACTGAAGCTTTCTTT.

This clone showed up just once. The rearrangement uses TRBV3-1 (or the pseudogene TRBV3-2) and TRBJ2-1; 8 bases map to TRBD2. The CDR3 contains 17 residues. V lost 5 bases and J lost 9; bases outside the gene matches: 18. The germline V gene has CDR1 LGHDT and CDR2 YNNKEL (reference sequence). CDR3 loop: CASSGGRGLVVRGEQFF. The DNA of the CDR3 is TGTGCCAGCAGCGGAGGAAGGGGACTAGTGGTTCGGGGTGAGCAGTTCTTC.

The rearrangement links TRBV2 to TRBJ1-1, with 8 bases lining up with TRBD1. CDR1 SNHLY and CDR2 FYNNEI come from the germline V gene. The length of the CDR3 is 16 residues. V was pared by 7 bases and J by 7 bases, with 17 bases of the junction left unmatched. The CDR3 here is CASTRTRQGLSGEAFF. CDR3 DNA: TGTGCCAGCACAAGAACGCGACAGGGGCTATCTGGTGAAGCTTTCTTT.

This clone was seen a single time. J is TRBJ1-1 and V is TRBV7-9; D remains unclear. Trimming removed 3 bases at V and 6 bases at J, with 26 bases between. Germline CDR1 SEHNR, CDR2 FQNEAQ (reference sequence). The CDR3 consists of 18 residues. CDR3 in DNA: TGTGCCAGCAGCTTGTTCTCCGGGGAGGGCTCCGGTTTGGCTGAAGCTTTCTTT. It specifies CASSLFSGEGSGLAEAFF.

The chain uses TRBV28 and TRBJ1-4; 10 bases are shared with TRBD1. Per the germline V gene, CDR1 is MDHEN and CDR2 is SYDVKM. The CDR3 contains 15 residues. After removal of 5 bases from V and 5 bases from J, the junction contained 5 bases not matched to a gene. The CDR3 DNA sequence: TGTGCCAGCAGTCTCACGGGACAGGGGAATGAAAAACTGTTTTTT. It codes for CASSLTGQGNEKLFF.

The gene calls are TRBV5-1 and TRBJ2-6; possible D gene TRBD2, 7 bases. The CDR3 is made up of 17 amino acids. Germline loops: CDR1 SGHRS, CDR2 YFSETQ. Trimming stripped 4 bases from V and 4 bases from J, with 18 bases between. The CDR3 bases are TGCGCCAGCAGCCAGGGGCCCCAGGGAGGGGGGGCCAACGTCCTGACTTTC. Residues: CASSQGPQGGGANVLTF.

The chain uses TRBV5-1 and TRBJ2-5; no definite D call. Trimming stripped 4 bases from V and 4 bases from J, with 14 bases between. The CDR3 is made up of 14 amino acids. Germline CDR1 is SGHRS and CDR2 is YFSETQ. The CDR3 loop reads CASSPGTGGETQYF. DNA of the CDR3: TGCGCCAGCAGCCCCGGAACGGGTGGAGAGACCCAGTACTTC.

This clone was recorded a few times. The chain couples TRBV29-1 to TRBJ2-7; maybe TRBD2 (6 bases). V was trimmed by 6 bases and J by 7 bases, leaving 13 bases between them. This CDR3 has 11 amino acids. CDR1 SQVTM and CDR2 ANQGSEA come from the germline V gene. CDR3 sequence reads: CSVSRGIEQYF. The CDR3, as DNA: TGCAGCGTGTCCCGGGGGATTGAGCAGTACTTC.

The chain employs TRBV6-5 and TRBJ1-4, with D possibly being TRBD1 (5 bases). Looked up from germline, CDR1 is MNHEY and CDR2 is SVGAGI. The CDR3 is 14 residues long. The V and J ends lost 3 bases and 3 bases respectively, with 8 bases between them. In DNA, the CDR3 is TGTGCCAGCAGTTATCAGGGTCCTAATGAAAAACTGTTTTTT. This codes for CASSYQGPNEKLFF.

The chain carries TRBV4-1 and TRBJ1-1, with D perhaps TRBD1 (5 bases). V was clipped by 2 bases and J by 3 bases, with 7 bases between them. The germline V gene encodes CDR1 MGHRA and CDR2 YSYEKL. This CDR3 comprises 13 residues. Here the CDR3 reads CASSQTRDTEAFF. The CDR3 nucleotides are TGCGCCAGCAGCCAAACCAGGGACACTGAAGCTTTCTTT.

The chain carries TRBV27 and TRBJ1-1; TRBD1 matches 7 bases. V was clipped by 6 bases and J by 2 bases; unmatched bases: 6. This CDR3 has 14 amino acids. In germline, CDR1 is MNHEY, CDR2 SMNVEV (reference sequence). The CDR3 loop is CASSMGQRNTEAFF. For the CDR3, the DNA is TGTGCCAGCAGCATGGGACAGAGAAACACTGAAGCTTTCTTT.

CDR3 protein: CAIGRGDYGYTF. CDR3 DNA: TGTGCCATAGGGCGGGGCGACTATGGCTACACCTTC. The V gene is TRBV2, the J gene TRBJ1-2; possibly TRBD1 for D (5 bases). V dropped 10 bases and J dropped 3 bases, with 12 bases sitting between them. Per germline, CDR1 SNHLY and CDR2 FYNNEI. This CDR3 comprises 12 residues.

The V and J genes are TRBV19 and TRBJ2-1; TRBD2 matches 10 bases. V was pared by 4 bases and J by 6 bases, with 6 bases of the junction left unmatched. CDR1 and CDR2 (germline): LNHDA, SQIVND (reference sequence). The CDR3 loop spans 15 amino acids. CDR3: CASSSLAGALNEQFF. CDR3 sequence (DNA): TGTGCCAGTAGTAGCCTAGCGGGAGCTCTCAATGAGCAGTTCTTC.

This clone was seen more than once but under ten times. The chain recombines TRBV7-9 with TRBJ1-4; D not certain. Trimming left V 1 base short and J 8 bases short, with 11 bases between. Germline V gene sequence: CDR1 SEHNR, CDR2 FQNEAQ (reference sequence). This CDR3 contains 14 residues. This CDR3 is CASSLVGSGEKLFF. CDR3 nucleotide sequence: TGTGCCAGCAGCTTAGTCGGATCGGGAGAAAAACTGTTTTTT.

The rearrangement joins TRBV19 to TRBJ2-7; D is perhaps TRBD1 (5 bases). V was pared by 5 bases and J by 4 bases, with 12 bases between. The CDR3 is made up of 13 amino acids. Germline V gene data show CDR1 as LNHDA and CDR2 as SQIVND (reference sequence). The CDR3 loop reads CASSQGHQYEQYV. The CDR3 DNA is TGTGCCAGTAGTCAAGGACACCAATACGAGCAGTACGTC.